These T cell receptor beta chains were read from a single sample in a study of shared clonotypes between healthy human individuals. The repertoire was sequenced with immunoSEQ multiplex PCR; TCRdb's copy has only in-frame clones and lacks some. The table lists some 1.5 million clones, roughly 98% of them singletons, with less than 0.55% in the top ten. Sequenced sample: naive CD4+ T cells sorted from blood. The receptors were sampled from a man aged 25 to 40 in good health. Both conserved end residues are part of each CDR3. A D gene is named only where the DNA matches it firmly. Not every row has a clone size; where given, it reads once, few, many or a size class.

>TRBV7-2|.|TRBD1|TRBJ2-5
CASSPSWTGREETQYF
TGTGCCAGCAGCCCCTCTTGGACAGGGCGAGAAGAGACCCAGTACTTC
>TRBV7-9|.|.|TRBJ1-4
CASSSMLLATNEKLFF
TGTGCCAGCAGCTCAATGCTGCTTGCAACTAATGAAAAACTGTTTTTT
>TRBV28|.|.|TRBJ1-5
CASSLGPTGFNQPQHF
TGTGCCAGCAGTTTAGGGCCTACAGGGTTTAATCAGCCCCAGCATTTT
>TRBV19|.|.|TRBJ1-1
CASSIESAVNTEAFF
TGTGCCAGTAGTATAGAGTCCGCAGTGAACACTGAAGCTTTCTTT
>TRBV2|.|TRBD2|TRBJ2-2
CASGKEAGGSLELFF
TGTGCCAGCGGAAAGGAGGCGGGAGGGTCCTTAGAGCTGTTTTTT
>TRBV6-1|.|.|TRBJ1-2
CASSEQGTTNYGYTF
TGTGCCAGCAGTGAACAAGGGACAACCAACTATGGCTACACCTTC
>TRBV15|.|.|TRBJ2-5
CATSRLLGETQYF
TGTGCCACCAGCAGACTACTCGGAGAGACCCAGTACTTC
>TRBV5-6|.|.|TRBJ2-1
CASSLPHLSSYNEQFF
TGTGCCAGCAGCTTACCTCACTTGAGCTCCTACAATGAGCAGTTCTTC
>TRBV19|.|.|TRBJ1-3
CASSFSGNTIYF
TGTGCCAGTAGTTTCTCAGGAAACACCATATATTTT
>TRBV7-9|.|.|TRBJ2-7
CASSEGRTTYEQYF
TGTGCCAGCAGTGAGGGACGGACGACCTACGAGCAGTACTTC
>TRBV6-5|.|TRBD1|TRBJ2-4
CASSPGQLNIQYF
TGTGCCAGCAGTCCGGGACAGCTGAACATTCAGTACTTC
>TRBV2|once|.|TRBJ2-2
CASDLKGTNTGELFF
TGTGCCAGCGATCTAAAAGGGACCAACACCGGGGAGCTGTTTTTT